A selection of T cell receptor beta chains follows, all from one sample in a study of OX40 agonist ivuxolimab in advanced cancers. Produced via immunoSEQ multiplex PCR; TCRdb's table is partial and in-frame only. Among approximately 72,000 clones listed, about 91% were seen once. Specimen: CD4+ or CD8+ T cells sorted from blood, collected in a trial of the OX40 agonist ivuxolimab. These receptors were obtained from an adult with an advanced solid tumor such as melanoma, head and neck, liver or kidney cancer. Both conserved end residues are part of each CDR3. A D gene is named only where the DNA matches it firmly. Some rows have no size entry. The others give once, few or many, or a class for an expanded clone.

TGTGCCAGCAGTCGGGACGAACTAGCCAAAAACATTCAGTACTTC	CASSRDELAKNIQYF	NA	TRBV2	TRBJ2-4	15	NA
TGTGCCAGCAGCTTAAGAACAGCGGGTGATGAGACCCAGTACTTC	CASSLRTAGDETQYF	NA	TRBV7-3	TRBJ2-5	15	NA
TGTGCCAGCTCACCGAGGACGGATTACACCGGGGAGCTGTTTTTT	CASSPRTDYTGELFF	NA	TRBV18	TRBJ2-2	15	NA
TGTGCCAGCAGTAAAAGACTTCAAGGGCTTGAAGCTTTCTTT	CASSKRLQGLEAFF	NA	TRBV6-5	TRBJ1-1	14	NA
TGTGCCAGCAGCCAACGGGACCGAAATTCACCCCTCCACTTT	CASSQRDRNSPLHF	NA	TRBV7-2	TRBJ1-6	14	NA
TGCGCCAGCAGCTTCGTTCCGGGGGGTAACTATGGCTACACCTTC	CASSFVPGGNYGYTF	NA	TRBV5-1	TRBJ1-2	15	NA
TGTGCCAGCGGGAGCGCGACAGGGATTCCCGGGGAGCTGTTTTTT	CASGSATGIPGELFF	NA	TRBV2	TRBJ2-2	15	TRBD1
TGTGCCAGCAGTTTGGCGGGTTCTCCAGCAGGCACCGGGGAGCTGTTTTTT	CASSLAGSPAGTGELFF	NA	TRBV28	TRBJ2-2	17	NA
TGTGCCAGCACGGTTGGGATTCCCTCCTACGAGCAGTACTTC	CASTVGIPSYEQYF	NA	TRBV28	TRBJ2-7	14	NA
TGTGCCAGTAGTACCCACGGATCAGGGACCCAGTACTTC	CASSTHGSGTQYF	NA	TRBV19	TRBJ2-5	13	NA
TGTGCCAGCAGATCCCGGACAAGGGTTCGGGAGACCCAGTACTTC	CASRSRTRVRETQYF	NA	TRBV6-1	TRBJ2-5	15	NA
TGTGCCAGTAGCCCCACAGGGTCACGCTCCTATAATTCACCCCTCCACTTT	CASSPTGSRSYNSPLHF	once	TRBV19	TRBJ1-6	17	NA
TGTGCCACCCTTAACTCCGGCTACGAGCAGTACTTC	CATLNSGYEQYF	NA	TRBV28	TRBJ2-7	12	NA
TGTGCCAGCCAGGGAATCAGTGGCTCCTACGAGCAGTACTTC	CASQGISGSYEQYF	NA	TRBV6-5	TRBJ2-7	14	NA
TGTGCCAGTAGTAAGATTTCCGGGACAGGGGCTGAAAACATTCAGTACTTC	CASSKISGTGAENIQYF	NA	TRBV19	TRBJ2-4	17	TRBD1
TGTGCCAGCAGCTTGGTACAGGAGTGGGTTCAGCCCCAGCATTTT	CASSLVQEWVQPQHF	NA	TRBV12-1	TRBJ1-5	15	NA
TGTGCCACCCAGGGACAGGGCTACGAGCAGTACTTC	CATQGQGYEQYF	NA	TRBV6-5	TRBJ2-7	12	TRBD1
TGTGCCAGCAGGAGGGACAGGGGAAACACCATATATTTT	CASRRDRGNTIYF	NA	TRBV28	TRBJ1-3	13	TRBD1
TGCGCCAGCAGCTTGGCCACGGGGAGTCGGCATAATTCACCCCTCCACTTT	CASSLATGSRHNSPLHF	NA	TRBV5-1	TRBJ1-6	17	NA
TGTGCCAGCAGCTTGGTTCTGGACAGGGGTTCCGGGGAGCTGTTTTTT	CASSLVLDRGSGELFF	NA	TRBV5-6	TRBJ2-2	16	TRBD1
TGTGCCAGTAATGGACAGATCAATCAGCCCCAGCATTTT	CASNGQINQPQHF	NA	TRBV19	TRBJ1-5	13	NA
TGTGCCGGCTATACCGACACACAAGAGACCCAGTACTTC	CAGYTDTQETQYF	few	TRBV9	TRBJ2-5	13	NA
TGTGCCAGCAGTACACCTAACTATGGCTACACCTTC	CASSTPNYGYTF	NA	TRBV6-5	TRBJ1-2	12	NA
TGTGCCAGCGGACTAGGGGAGAGCTCTGGAAACACCATATATTTT	CASGLGESSGNTIYF	NA	TRBV6-1	TRBJ1-3	15	NA
TGTGCCAGCAGCTTATACGGCGGAAACTATGGCTACACCTTC	CASSLYGGNYGYTF	NA	TRBV7-3	TRBJ1-2	14	NA
TGTGCCAGCAGCCAGGGGGGGCCAATGCAAGAGACCCAGTACTTC	CASSQGGPMQETQYF	NA	TRBV5-6	TRBJ2-5	15	NA
TGTGCCAGCAGTGAAGGTGGGGGATCAGAGGAGTTCTTC	CASSEGGGSEEFF	NA	TRBV2	TRBJ2-1	13	NA
TGTGCCAGCAGCTTAGAGGTAGATACGCAGTATTTT	CASSLEVDTQYF	few	TRBV7-9	TRBJ2-3	12	NA
TGTGCCAGCACCTCGACAGGCTATTCCGATGAGCAGTTCTTC	CASTSTGYSDEQFF	NA	TRBV28	TRBJ2-1	14	NA
TGTGCCAGCTCACCACTCTGGACTAGCGGGGGGGCAGTGGATGAGCAGTTCTTC	CASSPLWTSGGAVDEQFF	few	TRBV18	TRBJ2-1	18	TRBD2
TGTGCCAGCAGGGAAACTGATTTAGTATCCTACGAGCAGTACTTC	CASRETDLVSYEQYF	NA	TRBV6-6	TRBJ2-7	15	NA